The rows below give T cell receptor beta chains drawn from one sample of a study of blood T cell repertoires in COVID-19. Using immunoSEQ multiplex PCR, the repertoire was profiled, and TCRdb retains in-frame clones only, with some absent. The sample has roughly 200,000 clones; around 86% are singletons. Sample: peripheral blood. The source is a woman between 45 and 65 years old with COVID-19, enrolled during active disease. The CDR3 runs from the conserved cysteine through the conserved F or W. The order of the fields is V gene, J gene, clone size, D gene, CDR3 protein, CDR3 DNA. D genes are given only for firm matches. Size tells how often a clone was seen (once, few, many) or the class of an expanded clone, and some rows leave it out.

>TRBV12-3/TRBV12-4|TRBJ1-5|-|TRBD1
CASRAPGTVFEHF
TGTGCCAGCAGAGCTCCCGGGACAGTATTTGAGCATTTT
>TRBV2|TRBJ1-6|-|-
CASSGNYNSPLHF
TGTGCCAGCAGTGGTAACTATAATTCACCCCTCCACTTT
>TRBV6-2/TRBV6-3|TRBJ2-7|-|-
CASSDITYEQYF
TGTGCCAGTAGCGACATTACCTACGAGCAGTACTTC
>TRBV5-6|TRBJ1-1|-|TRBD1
CASILGQGLNTEAFF
TGTGCCAGCATCTTAGGACAGGGCCTAAACACTGAAGCTTTCTTT
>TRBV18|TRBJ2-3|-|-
CASSLGAGTDTQYF
TGTGCCAGCTCACTGGGGGCAGGCACAGATACGCAGTATTTT
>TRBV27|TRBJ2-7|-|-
CASSPGAGVPYEQYF
TGTGCCAGCAGTCCAGGGGCTGGGGTCCCCTACGAGCAGTACTTC
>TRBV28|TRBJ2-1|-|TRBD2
CASSGGTPSGGYLSSYNEQFF
TGTGCCAGCAGTGGAGGGACTCCTAGCGGGGGATACCTGAGCTCCTACAATGAGCAGTTCTTC
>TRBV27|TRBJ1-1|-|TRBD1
CASSWLGRDRVETEAFF
TGTGCCAGCAGTTGGTTGGGCCGGGACAGGGTGGAAACTGAAGCTTTCTTT
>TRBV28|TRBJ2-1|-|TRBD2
CASSASGGASNEQFF
TGTGCCAGCAGCGCAAGCGGGGGGGCATCCAATGAGCAGTTCTTC
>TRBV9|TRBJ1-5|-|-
CASSLGLGQGQPQHF
TGTGCCAGCAGCCTGGGACTGGGCCAGGGTCAGCCCCAGCATTTT
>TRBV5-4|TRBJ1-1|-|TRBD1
CASSRSTGANTEAFF
TGTGCCAGCAGCCGATCCACAGGGGCGAACACTGAAGCTTTCTTT
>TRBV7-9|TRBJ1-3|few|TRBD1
CASSFHRGLENTIYF
TGTGCCAGCAGCTTCCACAGGGGGCTTGAAAACACCATATATTTT
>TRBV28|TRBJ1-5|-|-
CASSFSRGRDQPQHF
TGTGCCAGCAGTTTCAGTAGGGGCAGAGATCAGCCCCAGCATTTT
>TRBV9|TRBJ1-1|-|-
CASSAGGTEAFF
TGTGCCAGCAGCGCCGGAGGGACTGAAGCTTTCTTT
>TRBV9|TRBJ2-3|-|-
CASSVDIGSTDTQYF
TGTGCCAGCAGCGTAGATATCGGGAGCACAGATACGCAGTATTTT
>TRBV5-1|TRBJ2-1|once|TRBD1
CASHRTGENNEQFF
TGCGCCAGCCATCGGACAGGGGAAAACAATGAGCAGTTCTTC
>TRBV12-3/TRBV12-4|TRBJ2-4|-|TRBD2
CASSYLAGNIQYF
TGTGCCAGCAGCTATCTAGCGGGAAACATTCAGTACTTC
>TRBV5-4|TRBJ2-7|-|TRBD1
CASSLISGQVPGEQYF
TGTGCCAGCAGCTTAATATCGGGACAGGTCCCGGGAGAGCAGTACTTC
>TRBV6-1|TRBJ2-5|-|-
CASSEAGGPRETQYF
TGTGCCAGCAGTGAAGCTGGGGGCCCAAGGGAGACCCAGTACTTC
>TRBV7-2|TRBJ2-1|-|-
CASSPETYSYNEQFF
TGTGCCAGCAGCCCCGAAACCTACTCCTACAATGAGCAGTTCTTC
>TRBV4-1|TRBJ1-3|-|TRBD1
CASSQGDRGSGNTIYF
TGCGCCAGCAGCCAAGGGGACAGGGGGTCTGGAAACACCATATATTTT
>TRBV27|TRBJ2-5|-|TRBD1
CASRGTGTETQYF
TGTGCCAGCAGAGGGACAGGGACGGAGACCCAGTACTTC
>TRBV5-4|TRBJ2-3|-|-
CASSPERLYYTQYF
TGTGCCAGCAGCCCCGAAAGACTATATTATACGCAGTATTTT
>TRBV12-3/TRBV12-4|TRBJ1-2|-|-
CASSSGRGYGYTF
TGTGCCAGCAGTTCCGGGAGGGGGTATGGCTACACCTTC
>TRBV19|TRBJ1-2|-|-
CASSIRGFNYGYTF
TGTGCCAGTAGTATACGAGGCTTTAACTATGGCTACACCTTC
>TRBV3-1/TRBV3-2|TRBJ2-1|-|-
CASSQDHGGEQFF
TGTGCCAGCAGCCAAGATCATGGAGGTGAGCAGTTCTTC
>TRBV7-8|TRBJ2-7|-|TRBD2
CASSYSGGLHYEQYF
TGTGCCAGCAGCTATAGCGGGGGGCTACATTACGAGCAGTACTTC
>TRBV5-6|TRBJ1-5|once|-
CASSSTGWGQPQHF
TGTGCCAGCAGCTCCACAGGGTGGGGACAGCCCCAGCATTTT
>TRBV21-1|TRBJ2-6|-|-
CASSKVLEGFWDRRFSGANVLTF
TGTGCCAGCAGCAAAGTTCTTGAGGGATTTTGGGACAGGAGATTCTCTGGGGCCAACGTCCTGACTTTC
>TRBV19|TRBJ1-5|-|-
CASSRGVTSEPQHF
TGTGCCAGTAGTAGGGGGGTCACCTCGGAGCCCCAGCATTTT
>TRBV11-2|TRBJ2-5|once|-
CASSLRQAQGETQYF
TGTGCCAGCAGCTTACGACAGGCCCAAGGAGAGACCCAGTACTTC
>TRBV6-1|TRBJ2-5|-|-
CASSEIPGNQYF
TGTGCCAGCAGTGAAATCCCAGGAAACCAGTACTTC
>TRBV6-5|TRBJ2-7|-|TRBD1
CASSLRDRLYEQYF
TGTGCCAGCAGTCTCCGGGACAGGCTCTACGAGCAGTACTTC
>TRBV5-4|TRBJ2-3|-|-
CASSPRGRDTQYF
TGTGCCAGCAGCCCTCGGGGTAGAGATACGCAGTATTTT
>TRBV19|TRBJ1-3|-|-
CASRGVNTHSGNTIYF
TGTGCCAGTAGGGGAGTGAACACCCACTCTGGAAACACCATATATTTT
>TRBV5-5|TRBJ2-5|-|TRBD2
CASSFLAGGSGETQYF
TGTGCCAGCAGCTTTTTAGCGGGGGGAAGTGGGGAGACCCAGTACTTC
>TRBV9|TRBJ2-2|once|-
CASSVARLGRGTGELFF
TGTGCCAGCAGCGTAGCAAGATTGGGCAGGGGTACCGGGGAGCTGTTTTTT
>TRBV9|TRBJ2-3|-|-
CASSVGPGLTDTQYF
TGTGCCAGCAGCGTAGGTCCAGGGTTAACAGATACGCAGTATTTT
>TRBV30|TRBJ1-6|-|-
CAWRRDSSYNSPLHF
TGTGCCTGGAGGAGGGATAGCTCCTATAATTCACCCCTCCACTTT
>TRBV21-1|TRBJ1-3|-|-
CASSGDRGSGNTIYF
TGTGCCAGCAGCGGAGATCGGGGCTCTGGAAACACCATATATTTT
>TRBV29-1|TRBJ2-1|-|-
CSVDRGYNEQFF
TGCAGCGTTGACAGGGGTTACAATGAGCAGTTCTTC
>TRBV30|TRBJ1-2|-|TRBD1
CAWSGRTGWNYGYTF
TGTGCCTGGAGTGGCCGGACAGGATGGAACTATGGCTACACCTTC
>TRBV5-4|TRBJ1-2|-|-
CASSSRGGYGYTF
TGTGCCAGCAGCTCCAGGGGTGGCTATGGCTACACCTTC
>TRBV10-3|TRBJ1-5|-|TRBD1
CATAGTVSNQPQHF
TGTGCCACCGCCGGGACAGTGAGCAATCAGCCCCAGCATTTT
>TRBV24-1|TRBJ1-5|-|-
CATSDLGGRVDQPQHF
TGTGCCACCAGTGATTTGGGAGGGCGGGTAGATCAGCCCCAGCATTTT
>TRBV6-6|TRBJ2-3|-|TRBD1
CASSYGGQGATDTQYF
TGTGCCAGCAGTTACGGGGGACAGGGTGCCACAGATACGCAGTATTTT
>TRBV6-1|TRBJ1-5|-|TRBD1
CASSARDRGSNQPQHF
TGTGCCAGCAGTGCCCGGGACAGAGGCAGCAATCAGCCCCAGCATTTT
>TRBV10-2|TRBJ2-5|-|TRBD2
CASASGGPQETQYF
TGCGCCAGCGCTAGCGGGGGGCCCCAAGAGACCCAGTACTTC
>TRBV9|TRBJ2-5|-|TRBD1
CASSVGTGANQETQYF
TGTGCCAGCAGCGTAGGGACAGGGGCCAATCAAGAGACCCAGTACTTC
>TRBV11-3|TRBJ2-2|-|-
CASSLDLRELFF
TGTGCCAGCAGCTTAGACCTCCGGGAGCTGTTTTTT
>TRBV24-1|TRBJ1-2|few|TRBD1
CATSDPDRGYGYTF
TGTGCCACCAGTGATCCGGACAGGGGATATGGCTACACCTTC
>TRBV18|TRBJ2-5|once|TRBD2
CASSAGLAGGETQYF
TGTGCCAGCTCCGCGGGACTAGCGGGGGGAGAGACCCAGTACTTC
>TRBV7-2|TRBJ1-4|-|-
CASSRGAVEKLFF
TGTGCCAGCAGCCGGGGGGCCGTTGAAAAACTGTTTTTT
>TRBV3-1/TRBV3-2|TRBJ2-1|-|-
CASSLQNEQFF
TGTGCCAGCAGCCTTCAGAATGAGCAGTTCTTC
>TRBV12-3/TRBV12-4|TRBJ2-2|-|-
CASNPGAGELFF
TGTGCCAGCAATCCGGGAGCCGGGGAGCTGTTTTTT
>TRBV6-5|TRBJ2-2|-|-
CASNRGNGELFF
TGTGCCAGCAATAGGGGGAACGGGGAGCTGTTTTTT